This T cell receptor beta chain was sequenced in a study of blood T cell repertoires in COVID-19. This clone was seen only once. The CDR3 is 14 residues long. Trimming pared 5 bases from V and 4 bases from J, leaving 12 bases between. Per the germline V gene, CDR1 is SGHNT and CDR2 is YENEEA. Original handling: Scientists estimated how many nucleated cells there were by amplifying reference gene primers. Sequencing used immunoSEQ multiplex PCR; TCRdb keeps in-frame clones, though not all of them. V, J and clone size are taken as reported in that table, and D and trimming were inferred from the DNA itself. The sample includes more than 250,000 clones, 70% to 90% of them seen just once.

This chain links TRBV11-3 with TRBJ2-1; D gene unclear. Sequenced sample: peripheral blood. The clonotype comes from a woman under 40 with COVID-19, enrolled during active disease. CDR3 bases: TGTGCCAGCAGCATACCAGGTGGTTACAATGAGCAGTTCTTC. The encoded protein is CASSIPGGYNEQFF.